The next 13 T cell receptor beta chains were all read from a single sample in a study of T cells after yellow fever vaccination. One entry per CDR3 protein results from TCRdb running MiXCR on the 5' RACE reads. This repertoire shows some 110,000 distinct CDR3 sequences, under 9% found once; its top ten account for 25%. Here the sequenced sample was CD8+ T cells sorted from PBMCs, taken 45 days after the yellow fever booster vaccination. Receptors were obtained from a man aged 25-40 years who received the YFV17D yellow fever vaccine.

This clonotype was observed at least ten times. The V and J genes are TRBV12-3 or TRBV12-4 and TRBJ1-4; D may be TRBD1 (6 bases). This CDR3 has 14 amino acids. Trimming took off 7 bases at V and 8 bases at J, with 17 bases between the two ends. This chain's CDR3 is CASTSQGLKEKLFF. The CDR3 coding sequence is TGTGCCAGCACCTCACAGGGTCTAAAAGAAAAACTGTTTTTT.

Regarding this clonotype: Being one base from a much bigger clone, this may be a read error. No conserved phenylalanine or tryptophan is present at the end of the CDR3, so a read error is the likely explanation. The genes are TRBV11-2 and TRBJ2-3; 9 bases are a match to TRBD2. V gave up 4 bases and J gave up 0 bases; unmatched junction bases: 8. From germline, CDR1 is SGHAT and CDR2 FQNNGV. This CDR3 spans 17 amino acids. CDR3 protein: CASSSGLASSSTDTQYS. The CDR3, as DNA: TGTGCCAGCAGCTCCGGACTAGCGAGTTCTAGCACAGATACGCAGTATTCT.

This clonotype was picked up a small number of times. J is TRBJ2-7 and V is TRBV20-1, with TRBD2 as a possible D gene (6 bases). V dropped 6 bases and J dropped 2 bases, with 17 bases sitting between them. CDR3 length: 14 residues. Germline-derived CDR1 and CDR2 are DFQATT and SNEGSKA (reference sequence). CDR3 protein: CSAYSGFSTYEQYF. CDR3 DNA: TGCAGTGCCTACAGCGGGTTTTCGACCTACGAGCAGTACTTC.

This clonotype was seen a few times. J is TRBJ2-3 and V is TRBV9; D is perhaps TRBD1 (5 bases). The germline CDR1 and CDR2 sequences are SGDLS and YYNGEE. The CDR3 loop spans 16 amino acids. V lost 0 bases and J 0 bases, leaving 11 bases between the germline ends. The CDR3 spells CASSVDGAGSTDTQYF. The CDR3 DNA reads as TGTGCCAGCAGCGTAGATGGGGCAGGGAGCACAGATACGCAGTATTTT.

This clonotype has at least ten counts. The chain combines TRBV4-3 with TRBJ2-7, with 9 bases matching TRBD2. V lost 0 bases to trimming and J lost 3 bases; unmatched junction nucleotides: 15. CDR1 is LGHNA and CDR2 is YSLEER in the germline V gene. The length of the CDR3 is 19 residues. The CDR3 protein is CASSQDLGSLAGENYEQYF. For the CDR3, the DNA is TGCGCCAGCAGCCAAGATTTAGGGAGTTTAGCGGGAGAAAACTACGAGCAGTACTTC.

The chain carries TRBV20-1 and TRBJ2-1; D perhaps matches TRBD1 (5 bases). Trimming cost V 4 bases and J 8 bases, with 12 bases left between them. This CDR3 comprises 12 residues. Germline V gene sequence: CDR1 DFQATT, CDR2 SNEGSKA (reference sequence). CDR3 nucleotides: TGCAGTGCTAATTCTTGGGGCCATGAGCAGTTCTTC. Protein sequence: CSANSWGHEQFF.

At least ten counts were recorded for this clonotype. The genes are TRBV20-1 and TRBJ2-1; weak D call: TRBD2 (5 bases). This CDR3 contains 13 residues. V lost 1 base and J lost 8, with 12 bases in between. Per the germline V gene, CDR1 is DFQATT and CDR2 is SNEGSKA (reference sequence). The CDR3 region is CSARGEWIHEQFF. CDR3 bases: TGCAGTGCTAGAGGGGAGTGGATCCATGAGCAGTTCTTC.

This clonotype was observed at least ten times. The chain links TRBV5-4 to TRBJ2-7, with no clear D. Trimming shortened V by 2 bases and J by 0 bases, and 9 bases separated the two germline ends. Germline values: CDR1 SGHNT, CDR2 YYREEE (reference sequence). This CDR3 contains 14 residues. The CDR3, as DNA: TGTGCCAGCAGCTTTGGCATCTACTCCTACGAGCAGTACTTC. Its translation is CASSFGIYSYEQYF.

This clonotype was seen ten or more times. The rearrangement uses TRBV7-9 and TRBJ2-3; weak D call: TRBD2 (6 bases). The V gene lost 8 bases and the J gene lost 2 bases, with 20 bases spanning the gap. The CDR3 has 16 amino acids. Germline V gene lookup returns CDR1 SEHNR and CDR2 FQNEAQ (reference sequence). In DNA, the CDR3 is TGTGCCAGCTCACCTCGAGGGACTCATGACACAGATACGCAGTATTTT. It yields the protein CASSPRGTHDTDTQYF. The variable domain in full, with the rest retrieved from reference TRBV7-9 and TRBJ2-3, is DTGVSQNPRHKITKRGQNVTFRCDPISEHNRLYWYRQTLGQGPEFLTYFQNEAQLEKSRLLSDRFSAERPKGSFSTLEIQRTEQGDSAMYLCASSPRGTHDTDTQYFGPGTRLTVL.

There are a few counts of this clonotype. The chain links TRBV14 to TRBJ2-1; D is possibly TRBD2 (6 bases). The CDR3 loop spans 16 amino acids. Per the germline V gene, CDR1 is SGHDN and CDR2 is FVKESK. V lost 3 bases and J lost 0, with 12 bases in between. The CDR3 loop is CASSHSGSGSYNEQFF. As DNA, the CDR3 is TGTGCCAGCAGCCATAGTGGTAGCGGCTCCTACAATGAGCAGTTCTTC.

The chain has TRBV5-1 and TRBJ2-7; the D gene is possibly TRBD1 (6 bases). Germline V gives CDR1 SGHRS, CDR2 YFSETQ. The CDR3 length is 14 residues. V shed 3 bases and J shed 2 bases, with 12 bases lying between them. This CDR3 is CASSSTGLPYEQYF. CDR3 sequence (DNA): TGCGCCAGCAGCTCGACAGGATTACCCTACGAGCAGTACTTC.

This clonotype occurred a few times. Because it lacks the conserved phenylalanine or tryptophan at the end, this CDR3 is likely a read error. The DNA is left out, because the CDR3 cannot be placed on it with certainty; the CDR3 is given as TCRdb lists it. The CDR3 here is CASSAYKFG. The rearrangement joins TRBV27 to TRBJ2-3. The CDR3 spans 9 residues, counting both ends. Germline assignment: CDR1 MNHEY and CDR2 SMNVEV (reference sequence).

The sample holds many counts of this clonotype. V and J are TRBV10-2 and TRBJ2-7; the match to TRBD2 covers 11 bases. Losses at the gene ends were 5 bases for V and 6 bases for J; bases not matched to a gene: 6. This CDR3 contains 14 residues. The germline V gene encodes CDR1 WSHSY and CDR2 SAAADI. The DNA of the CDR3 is TGCGCCAGCAGTCCAACTAGCGGGAGAATCGAGCAGTACTTC. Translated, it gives CASSPTSGRIEQYF.